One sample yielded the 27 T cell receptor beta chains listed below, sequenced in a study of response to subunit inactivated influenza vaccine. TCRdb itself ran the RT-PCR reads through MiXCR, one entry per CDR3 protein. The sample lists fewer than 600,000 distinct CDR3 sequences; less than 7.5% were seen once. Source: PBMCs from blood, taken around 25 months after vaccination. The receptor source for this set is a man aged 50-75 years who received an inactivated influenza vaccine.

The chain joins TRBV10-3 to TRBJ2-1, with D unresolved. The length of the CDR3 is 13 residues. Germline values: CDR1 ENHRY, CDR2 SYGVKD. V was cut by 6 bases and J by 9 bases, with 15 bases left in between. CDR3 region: CAIRRLDSSEQFF. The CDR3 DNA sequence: TGTGCCATCAGGCGTCTTGACTCGTCTGAGCAGTTCTTC.

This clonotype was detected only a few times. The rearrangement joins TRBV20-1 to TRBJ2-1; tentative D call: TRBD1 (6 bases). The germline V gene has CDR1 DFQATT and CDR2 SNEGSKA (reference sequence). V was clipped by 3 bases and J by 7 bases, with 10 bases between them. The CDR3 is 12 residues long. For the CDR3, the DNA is TGCAGTGCTAGTTTTCAGGGGAATGAGCAGTTCTTC. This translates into CSASFQGNEQFF.

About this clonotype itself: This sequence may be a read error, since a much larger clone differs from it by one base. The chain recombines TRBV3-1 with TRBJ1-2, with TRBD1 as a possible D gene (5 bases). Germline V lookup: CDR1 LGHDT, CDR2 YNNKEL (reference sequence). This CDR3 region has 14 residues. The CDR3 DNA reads TGTGCCGGCAGCCAAGGTTGGGGGATTAGTGGCTACACCTTC. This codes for CAGSQGWGISGYTF.

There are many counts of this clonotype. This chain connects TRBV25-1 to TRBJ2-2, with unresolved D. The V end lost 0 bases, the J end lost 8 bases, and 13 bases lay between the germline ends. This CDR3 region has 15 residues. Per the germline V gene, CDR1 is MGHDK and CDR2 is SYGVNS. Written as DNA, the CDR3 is TGTGCCAGCAGTGAATATCCCTTAGGTCCGGGGGAGCTGTTTTTT. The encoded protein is CASSEYPLGPGELFF.

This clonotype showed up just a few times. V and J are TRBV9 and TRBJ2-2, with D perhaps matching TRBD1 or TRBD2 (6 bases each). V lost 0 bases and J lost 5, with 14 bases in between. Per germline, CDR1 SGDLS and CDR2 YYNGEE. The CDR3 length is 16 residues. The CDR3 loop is CASSVATRGQTGELFF. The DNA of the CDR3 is TGTGCCAGCAGCGTAGCTACCCGGGGGCAAACCGGGGAGCTGTTTTTT.

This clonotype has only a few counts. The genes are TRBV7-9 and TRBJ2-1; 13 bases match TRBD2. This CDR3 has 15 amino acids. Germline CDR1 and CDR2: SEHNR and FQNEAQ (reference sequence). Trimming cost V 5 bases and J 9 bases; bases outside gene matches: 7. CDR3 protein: CASSVTSGRVGEQFF. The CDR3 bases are TGTGCCAGCAGCGTCACTAGCGGGAGGGTTGGTGAGCAGTTCTTC.

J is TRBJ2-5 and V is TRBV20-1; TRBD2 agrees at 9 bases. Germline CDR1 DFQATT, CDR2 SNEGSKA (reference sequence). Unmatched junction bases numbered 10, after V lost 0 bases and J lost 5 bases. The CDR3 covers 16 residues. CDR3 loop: CSAREARGRVLETQYF. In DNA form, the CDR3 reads TGCAGTGCTAGAGAGGCTCGCGGGAGGGTTCTCGAGACCCAGTACTTC.

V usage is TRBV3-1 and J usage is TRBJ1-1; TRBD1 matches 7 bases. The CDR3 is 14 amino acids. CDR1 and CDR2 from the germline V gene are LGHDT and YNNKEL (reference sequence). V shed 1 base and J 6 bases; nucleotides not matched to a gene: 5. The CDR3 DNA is TGTGCCAGCAGCCAAGGGACAGGAGAACCTGAAGCTTTCTTT. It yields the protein CASSQGTGEPEAFF.

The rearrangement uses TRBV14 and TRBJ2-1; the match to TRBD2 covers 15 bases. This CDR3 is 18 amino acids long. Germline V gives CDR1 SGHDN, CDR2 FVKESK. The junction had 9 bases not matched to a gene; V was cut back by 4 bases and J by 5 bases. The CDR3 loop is CASSPGLAGGSFHNEQFF. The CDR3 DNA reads TGTGCCAGCAGCCCGGGACTAGCGGGAGGTTCTTTCCACAATGAGCAGTTCTTC.

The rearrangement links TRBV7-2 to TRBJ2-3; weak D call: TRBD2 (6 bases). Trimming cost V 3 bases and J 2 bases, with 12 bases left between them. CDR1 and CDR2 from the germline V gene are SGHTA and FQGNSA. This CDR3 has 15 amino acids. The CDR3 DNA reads TGTGCCAGCAGCTTCACAGCGGGCACCACAGATACGCAGTATTTT. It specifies CASSFTAGTTDTQYF.

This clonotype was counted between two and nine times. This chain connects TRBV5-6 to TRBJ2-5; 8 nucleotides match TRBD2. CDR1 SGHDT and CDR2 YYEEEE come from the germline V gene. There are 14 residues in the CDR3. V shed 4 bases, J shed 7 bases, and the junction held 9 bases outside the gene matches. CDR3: CASSIGSSGGTQYF. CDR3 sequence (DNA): TGTGCCAGCAGCATTGGCTCCAGCGGGGGGACCCAGTACTTC.

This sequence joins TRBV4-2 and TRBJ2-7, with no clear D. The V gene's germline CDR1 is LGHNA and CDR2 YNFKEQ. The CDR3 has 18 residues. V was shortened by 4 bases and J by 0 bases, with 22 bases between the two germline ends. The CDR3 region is CASSPRPWTETPSYEQYF. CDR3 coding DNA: TGTGCCAGCAGCCCTCGGCCTTGGACCGAAACCCCCTCCTACGAGCAGTACTTC.

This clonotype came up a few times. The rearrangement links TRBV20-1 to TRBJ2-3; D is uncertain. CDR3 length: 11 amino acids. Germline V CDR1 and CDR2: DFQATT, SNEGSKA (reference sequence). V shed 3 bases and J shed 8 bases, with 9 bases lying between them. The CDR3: CSARTQLTQYF. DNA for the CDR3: TGCAGTGCTAGGACCCAGCTTACGCAGTATTTT.

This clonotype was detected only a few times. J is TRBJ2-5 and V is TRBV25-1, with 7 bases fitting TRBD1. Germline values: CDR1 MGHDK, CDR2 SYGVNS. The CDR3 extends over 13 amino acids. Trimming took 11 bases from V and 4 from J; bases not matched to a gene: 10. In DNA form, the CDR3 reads TGTGCCTCGCAGGTCGCAGGGGGAGAGACCCAGTACTTC. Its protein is CASQVAGGETQYF.

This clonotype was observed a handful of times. CDR3 sequence reads: CASSEYQGSTNEKLFF. The CDR3 DNA reads as TGCGCCAGCAGCGAATACCAGGGGTCCACTAATGAAAAACTGTTTTTT. The chain couples TRBV4-3 to TRBJ1-4; maybe TRBD1 (6 bases). Germline V gene sequence: CDR1 LGHNA, CDR2 YSLEER. Trimming removed 5 bases at V and 2 bases at J, with 15 bases between. This CDR3 spans 16 amino acids.

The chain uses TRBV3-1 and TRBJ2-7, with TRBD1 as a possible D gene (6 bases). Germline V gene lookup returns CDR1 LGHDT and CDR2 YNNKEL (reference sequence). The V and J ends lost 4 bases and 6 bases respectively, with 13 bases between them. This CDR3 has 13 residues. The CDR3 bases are TGTGCCAGCAGCCGGGACATCGCGAGCGAGCAGTACTTC. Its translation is CASSRDIASEQYF.

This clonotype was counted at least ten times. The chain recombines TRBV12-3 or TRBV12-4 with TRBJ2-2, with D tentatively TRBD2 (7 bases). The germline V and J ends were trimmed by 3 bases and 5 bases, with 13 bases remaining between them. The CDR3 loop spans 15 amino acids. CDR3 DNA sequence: TGTGCCAGCAGTTTCCGCGGGGGCGTGACCGGGGAGCTGTTTTTT. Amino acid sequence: CASSFRGGVTGELFF.

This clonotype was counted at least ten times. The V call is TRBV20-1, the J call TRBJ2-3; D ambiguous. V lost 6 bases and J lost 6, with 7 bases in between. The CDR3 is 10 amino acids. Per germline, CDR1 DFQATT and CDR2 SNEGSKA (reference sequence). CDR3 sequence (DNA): TGCAGTGCCACGCCTGATACGCAGTATTTT. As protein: CSATPDTQYF.

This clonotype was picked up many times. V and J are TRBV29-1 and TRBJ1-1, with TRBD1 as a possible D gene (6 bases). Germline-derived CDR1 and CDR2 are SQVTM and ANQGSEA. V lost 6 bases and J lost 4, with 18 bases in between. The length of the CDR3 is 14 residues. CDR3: CSVIRTAGATEAFF. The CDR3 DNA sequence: TGCAGCGTAATACGGACCGCGGGGGCCACTGAAGCTTTCTTT.

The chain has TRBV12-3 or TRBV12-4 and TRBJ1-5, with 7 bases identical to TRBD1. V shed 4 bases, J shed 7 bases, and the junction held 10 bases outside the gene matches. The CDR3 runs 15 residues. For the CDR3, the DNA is TGTGCCAGCAGTTCTCGGGTCCAGGGGGGCCAGCCCCAGCATTTT. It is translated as CASSSRVQGGQPQHF.

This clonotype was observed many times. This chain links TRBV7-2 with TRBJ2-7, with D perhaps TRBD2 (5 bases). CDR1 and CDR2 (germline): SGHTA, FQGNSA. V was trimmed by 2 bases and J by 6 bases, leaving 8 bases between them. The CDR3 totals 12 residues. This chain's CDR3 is CASSLRAGEQYF. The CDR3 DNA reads TGTGCCAGCAGCTTACGGGCGGGCGAGCAGTACTTC.

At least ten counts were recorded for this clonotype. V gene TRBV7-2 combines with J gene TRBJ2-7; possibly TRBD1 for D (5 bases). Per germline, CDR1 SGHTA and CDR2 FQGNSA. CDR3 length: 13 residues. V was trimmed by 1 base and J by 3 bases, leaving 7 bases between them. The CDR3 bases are TGTGCCAGCAGCTTAGGACAGCGCTACGAGCAGTACTTC. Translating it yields CASSLGQRYEQYF.

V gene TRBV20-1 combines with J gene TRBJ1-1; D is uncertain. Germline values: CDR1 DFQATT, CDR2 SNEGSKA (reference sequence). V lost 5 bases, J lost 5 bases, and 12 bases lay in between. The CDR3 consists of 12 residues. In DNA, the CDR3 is TGCAGTGCTCCTACCTTAGGAACTGAAGCTTTCTTT. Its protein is CSAPTLGTEAFF.

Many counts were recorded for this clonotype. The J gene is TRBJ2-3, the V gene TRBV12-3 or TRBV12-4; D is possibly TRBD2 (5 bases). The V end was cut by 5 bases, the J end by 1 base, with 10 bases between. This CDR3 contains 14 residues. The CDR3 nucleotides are TGTGCCAGCAGTCTAAACGGGGGCACAGATACGCAGTATTTT. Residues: CASSLNGGTDTQYF.

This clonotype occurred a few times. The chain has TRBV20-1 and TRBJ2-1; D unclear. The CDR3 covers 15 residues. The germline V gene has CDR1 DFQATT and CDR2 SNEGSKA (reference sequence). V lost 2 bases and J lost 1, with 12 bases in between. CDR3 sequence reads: CSARSHGLSYNEQFF. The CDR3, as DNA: TGCAGTGCTAGATCCCACGGGTTGTCCTACAATGAGCAGTTCTTC.

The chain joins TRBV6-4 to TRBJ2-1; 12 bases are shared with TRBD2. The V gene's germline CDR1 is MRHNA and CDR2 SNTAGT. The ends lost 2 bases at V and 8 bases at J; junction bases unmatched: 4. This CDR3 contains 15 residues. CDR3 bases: TGTGCCAGCAGTGACCTAGCGGGGGGGCCATATGAGCAGTTCTTC. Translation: CASSDLAGGPYEQFF.

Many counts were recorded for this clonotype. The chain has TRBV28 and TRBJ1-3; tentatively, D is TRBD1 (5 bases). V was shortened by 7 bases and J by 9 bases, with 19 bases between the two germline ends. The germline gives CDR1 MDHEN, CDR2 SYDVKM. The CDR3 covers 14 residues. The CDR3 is CASTERFLRGTIYF. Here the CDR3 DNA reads TGTGCCAGCACCGAGAGATTTTTAAGGGGCACCATATATTTT.